This TCR beta chain was observed in a study of blood T cell repertoires in COVID-19. Looking at the study overall: Researchers got acute and convalescent COVID-19 samples from the United States, Italy and Spain. The analysed material was cDNA or gDNA that came from T cells, B-cell-depleted T cells, or PBMCs.

Germline assignment: CDR1 MNHEY and CDR2 SMNVEV (reference sequence). The CDR3 spans 16 residues. Trimming removed 0 bases at V and 2 bases at J, with 11 bases between. This table comes from immunoSEQ multiplex PCR, and its TCRdb copy is limited to in-frame clones, with some not included. The sample has about 83,000 clones, 86% seen once. Specimen: peripheral blood. The TCR sequence derives from an elderly woman in a cohort sampled during active or convalescent COVID-19. V and J are TRBV27 and TRBJ1-5; D perhaps matches TRBD1 (5 bases). The DNA for the CDR3 is TGTGCCAGCAGTTTATCCGGCAGGGCGGGCAATCAGCCCCAGCATTTT. Translation: CASSLSGRAGNQPQHF.